The TCR beta chain under discussion was sequenced for a study of blood T cell repertoires in COVID-19. Turning to the study itself: T cells, B-cell-depleted T cells, or PBMCs provided the cDNA or gDNA that served as material.

This CDR3 spans 14 amino acids. Germline lookup yields CDR1 ENHRY and CDR2 SYGVKD. Trimming took off 0 bases at V and 4 bases at J, with 7 bases between the two ends. Original processing methods: Counts of nucleated cells, estimated from reference gene primer amplification, were obtained. Data came from immunoSEQ multiplex PCR; TCRdb stores just in-frame clones and leaves some out. The V and J calls and clone size are taken from that table; D and trimming were inferred from the DNA. This sample has more than 20,000 clones; almost 90% occur once, and the top ten carry 11%. Sequenced material: peripheral blood. This chain uses TRBV10-3 with TRBJ1-5, with D possibly being TRBD1 (5 bases). The receptor was derived from a man aged 70 or older with acute or convalescent COVID-19. The CDR3 nucleotides read TGTGCCATCAGTGAGTCAAGGACAAATCAGCCCCAGCATTTT. It yields the protein CAISESRTNQPQHF.